The clone carrying this T cell receptor (beta chain) appeared a few times. Antigen specificity is unknown. The source of the sample is a study of shared clonotypes between healthy human individuals. The study's findings and limits: Relative to their counterparts shared across all four donors, non-shared clonotypes exhibited diminished generation probabilities.

Germline V gene sequence: CDR1 ENHRY, CDR2 SYGVKD. The CDR3 covers 15 residues. V lost 2 bases and J lost 1; bases outside the gene matches: 3. Generated by immunoSEQ multiplex PCR, the TCRdb table keeps only in-frame clones and is missing some. The sample consists of about a million clones, approximately 80% of them appearing once. Partitioning of CD4+ cells yielded a CD45RA+ naive subset and a CD45RA-negative memory subset. J is TRBJ2-3 and V is TRBV10-3; 7 bases fit TRBD2. This TCR derives from a man aged 18 to 29 in good health. The sample taken for sequencing was memory CD4+ T cells sorted from blood. The subset: CD45RA-negative fraction. This CDR3 is CAISEGGSGTDTQYF. CDR3 bases: TGTGCCATCAGTGAGGGCGGGAGCGGCACAGATACGCAGTATTTT.